Listed here is a single TCR beta chain. Its target is not known. This entry is derived from a study of T cell responses to AZD1222 COVID-19 vaccine. Broader study findings: When two AZD1222 doses had been given, Spike-specific TCR breadth and depth rose. Within unmutated variant regions lay the reported targets of nearly half of spike-specific TCRs. Clonal diversity was possibly underestimated, and white British individuals and females predominated among donors.

Some clones are missing from TCRdb's copy, which holds only in-frame ones; the method was immunoSEQ multiplex PCR. Of tens of thousands of clones listed, about 90% are singletons. In germline, CDR1 is SGHAT, CDR2 FQNNGV. CDR3 length: 10 residues. The V gene end was trimmed by 4 bases and the J gene end by 19 bases; junction bases not matched to a gene: 2. The chain is built from TRBV11-2 and TRBJ1-6; the match to TRBD1 covers 9 bases. The material was peripheral blood, obtained on day 0 of MenACWY control vaccination. The sequence derives from an adult in good health. The CDR3 here is CASSSDRGHF. The CDR3 DNA sequence: TGTGCCAGCAGCTCGGACAGGGGTCACTTT.